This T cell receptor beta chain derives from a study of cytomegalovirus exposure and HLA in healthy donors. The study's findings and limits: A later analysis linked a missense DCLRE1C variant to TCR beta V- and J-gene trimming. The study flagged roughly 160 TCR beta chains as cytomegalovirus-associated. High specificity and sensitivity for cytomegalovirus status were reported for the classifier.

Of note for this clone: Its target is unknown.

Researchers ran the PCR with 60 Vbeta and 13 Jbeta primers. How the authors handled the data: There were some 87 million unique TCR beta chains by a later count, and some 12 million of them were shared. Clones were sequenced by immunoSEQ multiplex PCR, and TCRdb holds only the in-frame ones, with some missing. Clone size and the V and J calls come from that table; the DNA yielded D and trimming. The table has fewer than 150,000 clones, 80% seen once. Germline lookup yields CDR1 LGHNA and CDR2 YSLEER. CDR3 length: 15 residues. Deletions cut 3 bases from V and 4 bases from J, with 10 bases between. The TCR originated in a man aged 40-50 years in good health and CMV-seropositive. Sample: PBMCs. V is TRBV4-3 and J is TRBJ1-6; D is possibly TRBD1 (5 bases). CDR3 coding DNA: TGCGCCAGCAGCCAGACAGTGGGATATAATTCACCCCTCCACTTT. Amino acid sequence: CASSQTVGYNSPLHF.